This T cell receptor (beta chain) was identified during a study of OX40 agonist ivuxolimab in advanced cancers. Study summary: The study gave patients intravenous ivuxolimab at 0.01 to 10 mg/kg every 2 weeks. Previous treatment with anti-PD-1, anti-PD-L1 or anti-CTLA-4 therapy was allowed; 40% had received some.

J was trimmed by 2 bases and V by 5 bases; bases with no gene match: 2. Germline-derived CDR1 and CDR2 are KGHSH and LQKENI. The CDR3 sequence is 13 residues long. In this sample, this clone turned up a few times. Its antigen remains unknown. General study findings and limits: Expanded clones tended on average to be more numerous among CD8+ T cells than CD4+. Still undetermined is the antigen specificity of the expanded peripheral T cells.

Only in-frame clones appear in the TCRdb table, and some are missing; sequencing was by immunoSEQ multiplex PCR. The data show about 58,000 clones, about 86% seen once. V gene TRBV18 combines with J gene TRBJ1-2; 7 bases are a match to TRBD1. The TCR comes from an adult with an advanced solid tumor such as melanoma, head and neck, liver or kidney cancer. The sequences come from CD4+ or CD8+ T cells sorted from blood, collected in a trial of the OX40 agonist ivuxolimab. The CDR3 DNA reads as TGTGCCAGCTCAACGACAGGGAACTATGGCTACACCTTC. Translating it yields CASSTTGNYGYTF.